This T cell receptor beta chain is from a study of human thymus T cells. General study findings and limits: V and J genes seemed to be used with bias in thymic and blood repertoires. Related studies noted strongly shared thymic repertoires across unrelated people.

Sequencing was performed with immunoSEQ multiplex PCR; in TCRdb, only in-frame clones are kept and a portion is missing. This sample has some 120,000 clones, with around 94% found just once. The CDR3 has 18 residues. CDR1 SGHDN and CDR2 FVKESK come from the germline V gene. V was pared by 3 bases and J by 4 bases, with 25 bases between. Details on this clone: Its antigen remains unidentified.

Thymus was obtained from resections taken during corrective heart surgery. The receptor was derived from a boy under two years old with a congenital heart defect but otherwise immunologically healthy. This chain links TRBV14 with TRBJ2-7; possibly TRBD1 for D (6 bases). Sequencing input: thymus tissue. CDR3 residues: CASSHAGVRQGLRYEQYF. CDR3 coding DNA: TGTGCCAGCAGCCATGCTGGGGTCCGCCAGGGGCTCAGATACGAGCAGTACTTC.